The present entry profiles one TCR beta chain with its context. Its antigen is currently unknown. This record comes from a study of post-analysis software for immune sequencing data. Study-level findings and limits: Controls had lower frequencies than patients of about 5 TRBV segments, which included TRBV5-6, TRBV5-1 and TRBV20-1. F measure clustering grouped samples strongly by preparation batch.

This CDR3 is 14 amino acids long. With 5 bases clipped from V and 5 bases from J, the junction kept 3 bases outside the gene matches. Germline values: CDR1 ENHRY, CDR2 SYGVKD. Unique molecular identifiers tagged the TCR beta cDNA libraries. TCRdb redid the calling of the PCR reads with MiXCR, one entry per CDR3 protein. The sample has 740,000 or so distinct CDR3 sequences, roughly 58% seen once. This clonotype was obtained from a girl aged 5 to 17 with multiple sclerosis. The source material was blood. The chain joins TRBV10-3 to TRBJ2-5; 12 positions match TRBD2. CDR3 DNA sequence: TGTGCCATCAGTTCTAGCGGGGGGGCGGAGACCCAGTACTTC. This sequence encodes CAISSSGGAETQYF.